These 32 T cell receptor beta chains came from one sample sequenced in a study of chemoradiotherapy in HPV16-positive cancers. Measured with immunoSEQ multiplex PCR; TCRdb has only the in-frame clones, and not every one. Of some 900 clones listed, about 90% are singletons. This sample comprised tumor tissue, obtained from a patient who underwent chemoradiotherapy. Every receptor here comes from a human donor with HPV-associated anogenital cancer.

The V call is TRBV5-4, the J call TRBJ2-5; 8 bases map to TRBD1. This CDR3 region has 14 residues. Germline V gene lookup returns CDR1 SGHNT and CDR2 YYREEE (reference sequence). V lost 4 bases and J lost 3; bases outside the gene matches: 5. CDR3 nucleotide sequence: TGTGCCAGCAGCGAGACAGGGGTCGAAGAGACCCAGTACTTC. Protein product: CASSETGVEETQYF.

The J gene is TRBJ1-5, the V gene TRBV28, with 9 bases identical to TRBD1. J gave up 6 bases and V 5 bases, and 8 bases lay outside the gene matches. Germline V gives CDR1 MDHEN, CDR2 SYDVKM. This CDR3 region has 15 residues. Here the CDR3 reads CASSLTGGLAQPQHF. DNA for the CDR3: TGTGCCAGCAGTCTGACAGGGGGTCTTGCTCAGCCCCAGCATTTT.

This sequence joins TRBV18 and TRBJ1-2; 7 bases map to TRBD1. Per the germline V gene, CDR1 is KGHSH and CDR2 is LQKENI. The CDR3 extends over 15 amino acids. The V gene end was trimmed by 1 base and the J gene end by 7 bases; junction bases not matched to a gene: 9. In nucleotides, the CDR3 is TGTGCCAGCTCACCACTGGAGGGGGCCGAGAGTGGCTACACCTTC. Protein sequence: CASSPLEGAESGYTF.

The J gene is TRBJ1-5, the V gene TRBV15; D is uncertain. The CDR3 contains 13 residues. The V end lost 5 bases, the J end lost 3 bases, and 8 bases lay between the germline ends. Germline CDR1 and CDR2: LNHNV and YYDKDF (reference sequence). The CDR3 region is CATSPQPNQPQHF. CDR3 coding DNA: TGTGCCACCAGCCCGCAGCCCAATCAGCCCCAGCATTTT.

The rearrangement links TRBV5-1 to TRBJ1-1; the D gene is possibly TRBD1 (5 bases). Germline lookup yields CDR1 SGHRS and CDR2 YFSETQ. V lost 0 bases to trimming and J lost 1 base, with 16 bases between them. The length of the CDR3 is 17 residues. The CDR3 DNA sequence: TGCGCCAGCAGCTTGGCCGTGACCGGGACCTCGAACACTGAAGCTTTCTTT. It yields the protein CASSLAVTGTSNTEAFF.

This clone appeared a single time. V and J are TRBV29-1 and TRBJ2-1, with TRBD2 identical over 10 bases. Germline assignment: CDR1 SQVTM and CDR2 ANQGSEA. After removal of 6 bases from V and 4 bases from J, the junction contained 9 bases not matched to a gene. The CDR3 covers 15 residues. The CDR3 loop is CSVSGRAGTYNEQFF. For the CDR3, the DNA is TGCAGCGTCAGCGGGAGGGCCGGTACTTACAATGAGCAGTTCTTC.

This clone was detected once. The rearrangement links TRBV5-1 to TRBJ2-1; no reliable D call. The CDR3 totals 13 residues. Trimming removed 7 bases at V and 8 bases at J, with 16 bases between. The germline V gene encodes CDR1 SGHRS and CDR2 YFSETQ. CDR3 in amino acids: CASRPTGSDEQFF. The DNA of the CDR3 is TGCGCCAGCCGCCCCACCGGGTCAGATGAGCAGTTCTTC. The entire variable domain, with the rest obtained from reference TRBV5-1 and TRBJ2-1, is as follows: KAGVTQTPRYLIKTRGQQVTLSCSPISGHRSVSWYQQTPGQGLQFLFEYFSETQRNKGNFPGRFSGRQFSNSRSEMNVSTLELGDSALYLCASRPTGSDEQFFGPGTRLTVL.

This rearrangement joins TRBV4-1 to TRBJ2-1; 7 positions match TRBD2. V was pared by 3 bases and J by 4 bases, with 6 bases of the junction left unmatched. The CDR3 length is 15 residues. Germline CDR1 reads MGHRA; CDR2 reads YSYEKL. The CDR3 is CASSQQRGYYNEQFF. The DNA of the CDR3 is TGCGCCAGCAGCCAGCAGCGGGGATATTACAATGAGCAGTTCTTC.

The CDR3 DNA reads as TGTGCCAGCAGCCGAGGGGGACTAGCGGGCTACGAGCAGTACTTC. It is translated as CASSRGGLAGYEQYF. This rearrangement joins TRBV28 to TRBJ2-7, with 12 positions matching TRBD2. Germline CDR1 and CDR2: MDHEN and SYDVKM. Trimming cost V 6 bases and J 3 bases; bases outside gene matches: 6. The CDR3 has 15 residues.

This clone has a single count. This chain connects TRBV10-3 to TRBJ1-1; TRBD1 matches 7 bases. Looked up from germline, CDR1 is ENHRY and CDR2 is SYGVKD. V shed 4 bases, J shed 6 bases, and the junction held 2 bases outside the gene matches. This CDR3 contains 12 residues. The CDR3 DNA reads TGTGCCATCAGTGGCGACAGGGCTGAAGCTTTCTTT. Translating it yields CAISGDRAEAFF.

The chain links TRBV7-2 to TRBJ2-1, with TRBD2 matching 9 bases. The CDR3 is made up of 13 amino acids. Per germline, CDR1 SGHTA and CDR2 FQGNSA. V lost 1 base to trimming and J lost 10 bases; unmatched junction nucleotides: 2. The CDR3 reads CASSLERGVEQFF. The CDR3 bases are TGTGCCAGCAGCTTAGAGCGGGGGGTCGAGCAGTTCTTC.

This clone was seen only once. The chain links TRBV2 to TRBJ2-5; 7 bases map to TRBD2. V gave up 4 bases and J gave up 1 base; unmatched junction bases: 3. Germline V lookup: CDR1 SNHLY, CDR2 FYNNEI. The CDR3 consists of 14 residues. CDR3 DNA sequence: TGTGCCAGCAGTGTTTCTAGCGGCCAAGAGACCCAGTACTTC. Its protein is CASSVSSGQETQYF.

The rearrangement joins TRBV6-1 to TRBJ2-1; D remains unclear. This CDR3 has 14 residues. Between the trimmed V and J ends, which lost 2 bases and 15 bases, there was a span of 20 bases. Germline values: CDR1 MNHNS, CDR2 SASEGT. The CDR3 DNA reads as TGTGCCAGCAGTGAACTCGCGAGTTCAAGTAGTCTGTTCTTC. This encodes CASSELASSSSLFF.

The gene calls are TRBV5-1 and TRBJ2-7, with D tentatively TRBD1 (5 bases). Germline values: CDR1 SGHRS, CDR2 YFSETQ. V shed 0 bases and J shed 7 bases, with 14 bases lying between them. The CDR3 loop spans 14 amino acids. The CDR3 loop reads CASSLEGQGREQYF. The CDR3 bases are TGCGCCAGCAGCTTGGAGGGGCAGGGTCGAGAGCAGTACTTC.

The chain carries TRBV27 and TRBJ1-6; D remains ambiguous. CDR3 length equals 15 residues. Germline CDR1 is MNHEY and CDR2 is SMNVEV (reference sequence). Trimming took 5 bases from V and 5 from J, leaving 13 bases between them. The CDR3 here is CASSRKGSNNSPLHF. CDR3 nucleotide sequence: TGTGCCAGCAGTCGGAAGGGTTCAAATAATTCACCCCTCCACTTT.

V gene TRBV10-3 combines with J gene TRBJ1-1; tentative D call: TRBD1 (6 bases). The CDR3 loop spans 14 amino acids. Germline V gene data show CDR1 as ENHRY and CDR2 as SYGVKD. Between the trimmed V and J ends, which lost 7 bases and 0 bases, there was a span of 12 bases. CDR3 nucleotide sequence: TGTGCCATCAAACCCACAGGGTTGAACACTGAAGCTTTCTTT. The encoded protein is CAIKPTGLNTEAFF.

V usage is TRBV6-5 and J usage is TRBJ2-7; D is ambiguous. Germline values: CDR1 MNHEY, CDR2 SVGAGI. The CDR3 contains 13 residues. Deletions cut 0 bases from V and 7 bases from J, with 10 bases between. The CDR3 DNA reads TGTGCCAGCAGTTACTCGCGATCCTTGGAGCAGTACTTC. This gives the protein CASSYSRSLEQYF.

The chain links TRBV5-1 to TRBJ2-7; possibly TRBD1 for D (5 bases). The germline V and J ends were trimmed by 2 bases and 6 bases, with 24 bases remaining between them. Germline CDR1 SGHRS, CDR2 YFSETQ. This CDR3 is built from 17 residues. CDR3 sequence reads: CASSLSLRTGPIGEQYF. The CDR3 DNA sequence: TGCGCCAGCAGCTTATCGTTAAGAACAGGCCCGATTGGCGAGCAGTACTTC.

The V gene is TRBV5-5, the J gene TRBJ1-5; D is possibly TRBD1 (5 bases). Per germline, CDR1 SGHKS and CDR2 YYEKEE (reference sequence). The CDR3 covers 14 residues. The V end was cut by 7 bases, the J end by 1 base, with 12 bases between. The CDR3 DNA sequence: TGTGCCAGCTCCCGGGACGTGAGCAATCAGCCCCAGCATTTT. It specifies CASSRDVSNQPQHF.

The CDR3 nucleotides are TGCGCCAGCAGCTTGCGCCAGCTCCAAGAGACCCAGTACTTC. This codes for CASSLRQLQETQYF. This sequence joins TRBV5-1 and TRBJ2-5; D gene unclear. Per the germline V gene, CDR1 is SGHRS and CDR2 is YFSETQ. Deletions cut 1 base from V and 1 base from J, with 8 bases between. This CDR3 has 14 amino acids.

The CDR3 is CASGSLTLSTDTQYF. DNA of the CDR3: TGTGCCAGCGGCTCTTTGACCCTGAGCACAGATACGCAGTATTTT. The chain combines TRBV27 with TRBJ2-3; D not resolved. V lost 8 bases, J lost 0 bases, and 15 bases lay in between. The germline V gene has CDR1 MNHEY and CDR2 SMNVEV (reference sequence). The CDR3 sequence is 15 residues long.

V gene TRBV5-1 combines with J gene TRBJ1-4; no clear D gene. Germline V gene lookup returns CDR1 SGHRS and CDR2 YFSETQ. The CDR3 is 15 residues long. Trimming pared 1 base from V and 0 bases from J, leaving 7 bases between. CDR3 DNA sequence: TGCGCCAGCAGCTTGTATGGGACAACTAATGAAAAACTGTTTTTT. This encodes CASSLYGTTNEKLFF.

The CDR3, as DNA: TGTGCCTGGCTAGGACAGGGGCGCTATGGCTACACCTTC. Encoded protein: CAWLGQGRYGYTF. The rearrangement uses TRBV30 and TRBJ1-2, with 9 bases that match TRBD1. V lost 5 bases, J lost 4 bases, and 5 bases stayed unmatched. CDR1 is GTSNPN and CDR2 is SVGIG in the germline V gene (reference sequence). The CDR3 spans 13 residues.

The J gene is TRBJ1-2, the V gene TRBV2; 8 bases are shared with TRBD1. The CDR3 length is 12 residues. Germline V gives CDR1 SNHLY, CDR2 FYNNEI. V shed 5 bases and J 10 bases; nucleotides not matched to a gene: 6. The CDR3 nucleotides are TGTGCCAGCAGTCGGGACAGGATCGACTACACCTTC. Its translation is CASSRDRIDYTF.

The chain recombines TRBV6-1 with TRBJ1-1, with 9 bases matching TRBD1. The CDR3 has 14 amino acids. In germline, CDR1 is MNHNS, CDR2 SASEGT. The trim removed 5 bases at V and 9 bases at J, leaving 10 bases unmatched. Here the CDR3 reads CASSRTGTGRQAFF. The CDR3 DNA reads as TGTGCCAGCAGTCGAACCGGGACAGGGCGTCAAGCTTTCTTT.

This clone was counted a single time. V is TRBV2 and J is TRBJ2-1; no clear D. Trimming took off 7 bases at V and 1 base at J, with 11 bases between the two ends. The germline CDR1 and CDR2 sequences are SNHLY and FYNNEI. CDR3 length: 14 amino acids. CDR3: CASTHLESYNEQFF. The CDR3 DNA reads TGTGCCAGCACCCACTTAGAGTCCTACAATGAGCAGTTCTTC.

The sample holds one count of this clone. This sequence joins TRBV12-5 and TRBJ2-1; D is uncertain. Germline CDR1 reads LGHNT; CDR2 reads FRNRAP. This CDR3 spans 17 amino acids. Trimming cost V 1 base and J 6 bases, with 19 bases left between them. The CDR3 protein is CASGLAIRLTGPNEQFF. CDR3 DNA: TGTGCTAGTGGTTTGGCGATCCGATTAACGGGCCCCAATGAGCAGTTCTTC.

J is TRBJ2-7 and V is TRBV11-2; 8 nucleotides match TRBD2. The CDR3 is made up of 15 amino acids. The trim removed 3 bases at V and 4 bases at J, leaving 8 bases unmatched. Germline CDR1 and CDR2: SGHAT and FQNNGV. The CDR3 protein is CASSFRSSGVYEQYF. The CDR3 DNA is TGTGCCAGCAGCTTCAGGAGTAGCGGGGTGTACGAGCAGTACTTC. Together with reference TRBV11-2 and TRBJ2-7, the CDR3 gives the full variable domain: EAGVAQSPRYKIIEKRQSVAFWCNPISGHATLYWYQQILGQGPKLLIQFQNNGVVDDSQLPKDRFSAERLKGVDSTLKIQPAKLEDSAVYLCASSFRSSGVYEQYFGPGTRLTVT.

This clone was observed a single time. CDR3 sequence: CASSVAGHMNTEAFF. The CDR3 nucleotides are TGTGCCAGCAGCGTAGCAGGGCACATGAACACTGAAGCTTTCTTT. The chain joins TRBV9 to TRBJ1-1, with D tentatively TRBD1 (5 bases). Per germline, CDR1 SGDLS and CDR2 YYNGEE. The CDR3 runs 15 residues. V was trimmed by 0 bases and J by 0 bases, leaving 9 bases between them.

This chain connects TRBV4-1 to TRBJ2-7, with 10 bases aligning to TRBD1. The CDR3 totals 21 residues. CDR1 and CDR2 from the germline V gene are MGHRA and YSYEKL. V lost 4 bases to trimming and J lost 0 bases; unmatched junction nucleotides: 21. CDR3 in DNA: TGCGCCAGCAGCCTCAAGGGGTGGGGACAGGGGAAAACGTTAAGCTCCTACGAGCAGTACTTC. Protein: CASSLKGWGQGKTLSSYEQYF.

V gene TRBV28 combines with J gene TRBJ2-3, with unresolved D. The germline V gene has CDR1 MDHEN and CDR2 SYDVKM. V gave up 1 base and J gave up 5 bases, with 13 bases separating them. The CDR3 is made up of 15 amino acids. CDR3 sequence reads: CASSLLGDMVDTQYF. CDR3 nucleotide sequence: TGTGCCAGCAGTTTATTAGGTGATATGGTAGATACGCAGTATTTT.

V usage is TRBV2 and J usage is TRBJ1-4; the match to TRBD1 covers 9 bases. V lost 8 bases, J lost 7 bases, and 8 bases stayed unmatched. This CDR3 region has 14 residues. In germline, CDR1 is SNHLY, CDR2 FYNNEI. CDR3 residues: CASWEGTGSEKLFF. The CDR3 DNA reads TGTGCCAGCTGGGAGGGGACAGGGTCTGAAAAACTGTTTTTT.